The clone carrying this T cell receptor (beta chain) was seen many times. Antigen specificity is unknown. The data belong to a study of spatial heterogeneity in lung cancer. Overall study context: The average count in raw reads for each unique TCR and UMI combination exceeded nine appearances.

This sample's time point: sample taken at primary tumor resection. No cell sorting; template was whole RNA from tumor, lung tissue or PBMC. Study observations and caveats: Tumor mutation counts were tracked by expanded intratumoral alpha and beta TCR counts.

Germline V lookup: CDR1 SNHLY, CDR2 FYNNEI. Trimming stripped 5 bases from V and 0 bases from J, with 3 bases between. The CDR3 covers 12 residues. TCR cDNA molecules each had a unique molecular identifier. From the 5' RACE reads, TCRdb called clonotypes with MiXCR, one entry per CDR3 protein. The sample has under 15,000 distinct CDR3 sequences, around 6% seen once. The TCR originated in a female donor with early-stage non-small cell lung cancer. The sample consisted of lung tumor tissue, taken at surgery. The chain joins TRBV2 to TRBJ2-3; unclear D gene. DNA of the CDR3: TGTGCCAGCAGTATTAGCACAGATACGCAGTATTTT. Its protein product is CASSISTDTQYF.